Following are 7 T cell receptor beta chains from one sample sequenced in a study of blood T cell repertoires in COVID-19. Produced via immunoSEQ multiplex PCR; TCRdb's table is partial and in-frame only. The sample gives under 250,000 clones, about 87% of which show up once; just over 2.5% is in the top ten. Material for sequencing was PBMCs or T cells enriched from blood (not recorded which). These receptors came from a woman under 40 with acute COVID-19.

This clone showed up just once. The chain couples TRBV27 to TRBJ2-7; 7 bases line up with TRBD1. The CDR3 has 14 residues. CDR1 is MNHEY, CDR2 SMNVEV, per germline (reference sequence). The ends lost 2 bases at V and 4 bases at J; junction bases unmatched: 5. The CDR3 DNA follows: TGTGCCAGCAGTTTAGTCGGGACAGCTTACGAGCAGTACTTC. Its translation: CASSLVGTAYEQYF.

This clone was counted between two and nine times. V and J are TRBV7-2 and TRBJ2-7; 7 positions match TRBD1. The CDR3 loop spans 14 amino acids. J lost 2 bases, V lost 3 bases, and 4 bases had no gene match. Germline CDR1 and CDR2: SGHTA and FQGNSA. The CDR3 sequence: CASSFDRVAYEQYF. CDR3 nucleotides: TGTGCCAGCAGCTTCGACAGGGTGGCCTACGAGCAGTACTTC.

CDR3 loop: CSVEEGVPGGEQFF. The CDR3 nucleotides are TGCAGCGTTGAAGAGGGGGTCCCGGGAGGTGAGCAGTTCTTC. The chain carries TRBV29-1 and TRBJ2-1; 7 bases align to TRBD2. CDR1 and CDR2 (germline): SQVTM, ANQGSEA. Trimming removed 0 bases from V and 9 bases from J; junction bases left unmatched: 8. There are 14 residues in the CDR3.

The rearrangement links TRBV20-1 to TRBJ2-5; 13 bases align to TRBD2. CDR3 length: 14 residues. Germline V lookup: CDR1 DFQATT, CDR2 SNEGSKA (reference sequence). After removal of 3 bases from V and 9 bases from J, the junction contained 7 bases not matched to a gene. CDR3 sequence: CSASPTSGGSPQYF. The CDR3 DNA reads TGCAGTGCTAGTCCGACTAGCGGGGGGTCCCCCCAGTACTTC.

This chain joins TRBV5-8 and TRBJ1-3; 8 bases are shared with TRBD1. There are 14 residues in the CDR3. Per the germline V gene, CDR1 is SGHTS and CDR2 is YDEGEE. V was clipped by 3 bases and J by 2 bases; unmatched bases: 1. CDR3 sequence (DNA): TGTGCCAGCAGCTCGGGACAGGCTGGAAACACCATATATTTT. Its protein is CASSSGQAGNTIYF.

V and J are TRBV19 and TRBJ2-7; 14 bases are a match to TRBD2. CDR1 LNHDA and CDR2 SQIVND come from the germline V gene (reference sequence). This CDR3 is 15 amino acids long. J gave up 7 bases and V 3 bases, and 5 bases lay outside the gene matches. CDR3 nucleotide sequence: TGTGCCAGTAGTATGACTAGCGGGGGGGCGTGGGAGCAGTACTTC. It specifies CASSMTSGGAWEQYF.

The gene calls are TRBV5-6 and TRBJ2-7, with 8 bases aligning to TRBD1. The V segment lost 2 bases and the J segment 5 bases; nucleotides outside the gene matches: 3. Per the germline V gene, CDR1 is SGHDT and CDR2 is YYEEEE. The CDR3 length is 13 residues. CDR3: CASSLGQGNEQYF. CDR3 in DNA: TGTGCCAGCAGCTTAGGACAGGGAAACGAGCAGTACTTC.